This T cell receptor (beta chain) was captured in a study of blood T cell repertoires in COVID-19. The overall study: Collection of acute and convalescent COVID-19 samples took place in the United States, Italy and Spain.

Germline values: CDR1 SNHLY, CDR2 FYNNEI. This CDR3 spans 13 amino acids. V gave up 4 bases and J gave up 4 bases, with 10 bases separating them. Assay: immunoSEQ multiplex PCR; the TCRdb copy retains only in-frame clones and omits some. This table holds around 390,000 clones, more than 75% found once. This clone was recorded only once. Participants came from 24 US areas, aged roughly 18 to 89 years. Recovery meant two consecutive negative NP/OP PCR tests, professional clearance, or resolved symptoms. The genes are TRBV2 and TRBJ1-2; no firm D call. The sequenced sample was PBMCs or T cells enriched from blood (not recorded which). This TCR derives from a woman between 45 and 60 years old who had recovered from COVID-19. CDR3: CASSVIESYGYTF. For the CDR3, the DNA is TGTGCCAGCAGTGTCATAGAGAGCTATGGCTACACCTTC.